The 18 T cell receptor beta chains below come from one sample, sequenced in a study of blood T cells in healthy people across ages. Then a second PCR, running about 7 to 11 cycles, was carried out with a sample-barcoded 5' primer and a J-beta primer mix. TCRdb passed the 5' RACE reads through MiXCR, listing each CDR3 protein once. The sample has approximately 1.5 million distinct CDR3 sequences; roughly a third are singletons. Material for sequencing was blood. The source is a woman between 25 and 40 years old in good health.

This clonotype was observed a handful of times. This chain joins TRBV21-1 and TRBJ2-1. TRBV21-1 is a pseudogene locus. CDR3 length equals 16 residues. This chain's CDR3 is CASSLLEGVTYNEQFF. CDR3 coding DNA: TGTGCCAGCAGCCTACTGGAGGGAGTCACCTACAATGAGCAGTTCTTC.

V and J are TRBV4-1 and TRBJ2-6; no definite D call. From germline, CDR1 is MGHRA and CDR2 YSYEKL. V was clipped by 5 bases and J by 2 bases, with 10 bases between them. The CDR3 totals 15 residues. CDR3 region: CASSYASPGANVLTF. The CDR3 coding sequence is TGCGCCAGCAGCTACGCAAGCCCTGGGGCCAACGTCCTGACTTTC.

This clonotype turned up a few times. The DNA of the CDR3 is TGTGCCAGCAGCCAAGAACGGGTGGTAGATACGCAGTATTTT. Translation: CASSQERVVDTQYF. The chain links TRBV4-2 to TRBJ2-3; D is undetermined. V was pared by 0 bases and J by 5 bases, with 9 bases between. CDR1 is LGHNA, CDR2 YNFKEQ, per germline. The CDR3 length is 14 residues.

This clonotype came up a few times. The J gene is TRBJ2-1, the V gene TRBV6-2 or TRBV6-3; D may be TRBD1 or TRBD2 (5 bases each). CDR3 length equals 12 residues. Trimming stripped 6 bases from V and 10 bases from J, with 13 bases between. Germline values: CDR1 MNHEY, CDR2 SVGEGT. CDR3: CASSPSGLEQFF. Here the CDR3 DNA reads TGTGCCAGCAGCCCATCGGGGCTCGAGCAGTTCTTC.

This sequence joins TRBV6-1 and TRBJ2-5, with D hard to call. The J call may be in error: the DNA end matches TRBJ2-7 better. The germline V gene encodes CDR1 MNHNS and CDR2 SASEGT. The CDR3 has 13 amino acids. CDR3 in amino acids: CASSESPAYEQYF. CDR3 DNA sequence: TGTGCCAGCAGTGAAAGCCCAGCCTACGAGCAGTACTTC.

The V and J genes are TRBV20-1 and TRBJ2-7; 8 positions agree with TRBD1. The germline gives CDR1 DFQATT, CDR2 SNEGSKA (reference sequence). Losses at the gene ends were 6 bases for V and 1 base for J; bases not matched to a gene: 8. The CDR3 has 14 residues. The CDR3 reads CSAPNRGVSYEQYF. The CDR3 DNA follows: TGCAGTGCCCCGAACAGGGGGGTATCCTACGAGCAGTACTTC.

The chain uses TRBV6-2 or TRBV6-3 and TRBJ1-2; D ambiguous. The germline gives CDR1 MNHEY, CDR2 SVGEGT. The CDR3 loop spans 13 amino acids. With 6 bases removed from V and 3 bases from J, the gap between germline ends came to 11 bases. The chain's CDR3 is CASSDVVDYGYTF. The CDR3 DNA is TGTGCCAGCAGCGACGTAGTCGACTATGGCTACACCTTC.

This clonotype has only a few counts. V is TRBV15 and J is TRBJ2-5; tentatively, D is TRBD1 or TRBD2 (5 bases each). V lost 3 bases to trimming and J lost 1 base, with 15 bases between them. Per germline, CDR1 LNHNV and CDR2 YYDKDF (reference sequence). The CDR3 covers 16 residues. In DNA, the CDR3 is TGTGCCACCAGCAGCCCCTCTGGGACCAGCCAAGAGACCCAGTACTTC. Translating it yields CATSSPSGTSQETQYF.

This clonotype was seen a few times. The rearrangement joins TRBV10-3 to TRBJ2-7; 7 positions agree with TRBD1. Germline lookup yields CDR1 ENHRY and CDR2 SYGVKD. The CDR3 is 14 residues long. Trimming removed 2 bases from V and 7 bases from J; junction bases left unmatched: 8. In DNA, the CDR3 is TGTGCCATCAGTGAGCCGAGGGGGCGAGGGGAGCAGTACTTC. Amino acids: CAISEPRGRGEQYF.

This chain connects TRBV3-1 to TRBJ2-5; 11 nucleotides line up with TRBD2. Unmatched junction bases numbered 12, after V lost 5 bases and J lost 10 bases. The CDR3 contains 15 residues. Germline CDR1 LGHDT, CDR2 YNNKEL (reference sequence). The chain's CDR3 is CASSGPAGLAGFQYF. In DNA form, the CDR3 reads TGTGCCAGCAGCGGCCCCGCAGGACTAGCGGGTTTCCAGTACTTC.

The chain employs TRBV12-3 or TRBV12-4 and TRBJ2-1, with a weak D call TRBD2 (6 bases). V was cut by 3 bases and J by 6 bases, with 18 bases left in between. This CDR3 is built from 16 residues. The CDR3 region is CASSFDTHGTRNEQFF. CDR3 nucleotide sequence: TGTGCCAGCAGTTTCGACACCCACGGGACTCGCAATGAGCAGTTCTTC.

About this clonotype: A much bigger clone sits one base away, suggesting this may be a read error. The V and J genes are TRBV29-1 and TRBJ2-3, with D possibly being TRBD2 (5 bases). V was trimmed by 6 bases and J by 2 bases, leaving 21 bases between them. Germline CDR1 SQVTM, CDR2 ANQGSEA. The CDR3 runs to 16 residues. The CDR3 DNA reads TGCAGCGTACCCAACCTCCAACCGGGAATCACAGATACGCAGTATTTT. Its protein product is CSVPNLQPGITDTQYF.

This clonotype was seen ten or more times. The chain has TRBV4-1 and TRBJ1-4, with 8 positions matching TRBD1. CDR1 and CDR2 from the germline V gene are MGHRA and YSYEKL. The trim removed 6 bases at V and 2 bases at J, leaving 2 bases unmatched. This CDR3 spans 14 amino acids. In nucleotides, the CDR3 is TGCGCCAGCAGACGACAGGGGACTAATGAAAAACTGTTTTTT. Amino acids: CASRRQGTNEKLFF.

This clonotype turned up a few times. The rearrangement links TRBV10-1 to TRBJ2-1; 7 bases are a match to TRBD2. Germline CDR1 WNHNN, CDR2 SYGVQD (reference sequence). Unmatched junction bases numbered 8, after V lost 6 bases and J lost 6 bases. The CDR3 contains 14 residues. In DNA form, the CDR3 reads TGCGCCAGCAGAGCTGCCGGGACTATCAATGAGCAGTTCTTC. Protein: CASRAAGTINEQFF.

This rearrangement joins TRBV20-1 to TRBJ1-6; the D gene is possibly TRBD1 (5 bases). The CDR3 totals 13 residues. V was pared by 5 bases and J by 8 bases, with 13 bases between. Per germline, CDR1 DFQATT and CDR2 SNEGSKA (reference sequence). DNA for the CDR3: TGCAGTGCTCCCAGGGCCGGTTATTCACCCCTCCACTTT. Protein sequence: CSAPRAGYSPLHF.

This clonotype was seen at least ten times. V is TRBV7-2 and J is TRBJ2-3; D is unresolved. Germline lookup yields CDR1 SGHTA and CDR2 FQGNSA. Trimming cost V 2 bases and J 3 bases, with 6 bases left between them. The CDR3 length is 13 residues. CDR3 loop: CASSLRRTDTQYF. For the CDR3, the DNA is TGTGCCAGCAGCTTAAGGCGGACAGATACGCAGTATTTT.

The chain combines TRBV4-1 with TRBJ2-1; D not resolved. CDR3 length equals 17 residues. The V gene lost 0 bases and the J gene lost 0 bases, with 12 bases spanning the gap. The germline gives CDR1 MGHRA, CDR2 YSYEKL. The chain's CDR3 is CASSQEQWVSSYNEQFF. CDR3 DNA: TGCGCCAGCAGCCAAGAACAATGGGTGAGCTCCTACAATGAGCAGTTCTTC.

This clonotype was detected only a few times. The CDR3 protein is CASSVGVNSGDTQYF. For the CDR3, the DNA is TGTGCCAGCAGCGTAGGGGTTAATAGCGGAGATACGCAGTATTTT. This chain links TRBV9 with TRBJ2-3, with D perhaps TRBD2 (6 bases). V lost 0 bases and J 5 bases, leaving 13 bases between the germline ends. The CDR3 sequence is 15 residues long. Germline V gene lookup returns CDR1 SGDLS and CDR2 YYNGEE.